The rows below give T cell receptor beta chains drawn from one sample of a study of T cells in Graves' hyperthyroidism and ophthalmopathy. MiXCR, run by TCRdb on the multiplex PCR reads, gives a single entry per CDR3 protein. This sample has a few hundred thousand distinct CDR3 sequences; roughly 14% occur once, and the top ten carry around 20%. Sequenced: blood. The receptors shown here come from a woman in her twenties or thirties with Graves' ophthalmopathy. The CDR3 runs from the conserved cysteine through the conserved F or W. The D gene is left open where the match is weak. Clone size appears in some rows only: once, few, many, or a class for an expanded clone.

TRBJ2-6,-,-,TRBV7-4,CAPPGGAGANVLTF,TGTGCCCCTCCGGGGGGCGCTGGGGCCAACGTCCTGACTTTC
TRBJ1-5,many,-,TRBV12-3/TRBV12-4,CASSRTVQPQHF,TGTGCCAGCAGCCGGACAGTTCAGCCCCAGCATTTT
TRBJ2-5,-,TRBD2,TRBV12-3/TRBV12-4,CASSFRGGAETQYF,TGTGCCAGCAGTTTCCGCGGGGGGGCGGAGACCCAGTACTTC
TRBJ2-7,-,TRBD1,TRBV5-8,CASSRGQAVGEQYF,TGTGCCAGCAGCCGGGGACAGGCGGTGGGAGAGCAGTACTTC
TRBJ2-7,many,-,TRBV28,CASSLPPYYEQYF,TGTGCCAGCAGCCTCCCCCCGTACTACGAGCAGTACTTC
TRBJ2-3,once,TRBD2,TRBV6-2/TRBV6-3,CASRVAGGPDTQYF,TGTGCCAGTAGGGTAGCGGGGGGGCCAGATACGCAGTATTTT
TRBJ2-2,once,-,TRBV14,CASSQLGQRNTGELFF,TGTGCCAGCAGCCAACTCGGGCAGAGGAACACCGGGGAGCTGTTTTTT
TRBJ2-3,many,TRBD2,TRBV28,CASSLSGLAGGYTQYF,TGTGCCAGCAGTTTATCGGGACTAGCGGGGGGCTATACGCAGTATTTT
TRBJ1-2,few,TRBD1,TRBV28,CASSLRTGAGVVHGYTF,TGTGCCAGCAGTTTACGGACAGGTGCCGGGGTGGTTCATGGCTACACCTTC
TRBJ1-6,many,TRBD1,TRBV11-2,CASTKSPGQSYNSPLHF,TGTGCCAGCACCAAAAGCCCGGGACAGTCGTATAATTCACCCCTCCACTTT
TRBJ2-7,many,-,TRBV12-3/TRBV12-4,CASSPDNYEQYF,TGTGCCAGCAGCCCGGACAACTACGAGCAGTACTTC
TRBJ1-2,many,-,TRBV12-3/TRBV12-4,CASSNGLGYYGYTF,TGTGCCAGTTCCAATGGCCTCGGGTACTATGGCTACACCTTC
TRBJ2-2,many,-,TRBV7-9,CASSLESDAGELFF,TGTGCCAGCAGCTTAGAATCAGACGCCGGGGAGCTGTTTTTT
TRBJ2-1,-,-,TRBV19,CASSIDGNNEQFF,TGTGCCAGTAGTATAGACGGAAACAATGAGCAGTTCTTC
TRBJ2-5,-,-,TRBV7-9,CASSLAREGTGEDIAETQYF,TGTGCCAGCAGCTTGGCCAGGGAAGGCACCGGGGAGGATATCGCGGAGACCCAGTACTTC
TRBJ2-2,-,-,TRBV20-1,CSARDGASPTGGLFF,TGCAGTGCTAGAGATGGCGCGTCTCCCACCGGGGGGCTGTTTTTT
TRBJ2-3,many,TRBD2,TRBV28,CASSLYTSGGSSTDTQYF,TGTGCCAGCAGTTTGTATACTAGCGGGGGGTCCAGCACAGATACGCAGTATTTT
TRBJ2-1,many,TRBD1,TRBV20-1,CSARDLVRGQGNGWYNEQFF,TGCAGTGCTAGAGATCTCGTTCGGGGACAGGGAAACGGTTGGTACAATGAGCAGTTCTTC
TRBJ2-3,-,-,TRBV14,CASSQAFGAGADTQYF,TGTGCCAGCAGCCAAGCCTTTGGAGCGGGCGCAGATACGCAGTATTTT
TRBJ1-1,-,-,TRBV28,CASTVQGAMNTEAFF,TGTGCCAGCACCGTACAAGGGGCTATGAACACTGAAGCTTTCTTT
TRBJ2-5,few,TRBD2,TRBV15,CATSRDRLAGSKTQYF,TGTGCCACCAGCAGAGATCGACTAGCGGGGTCGAAGACCCAGTACTTC
TRBJ2-4,few,TRBD2,TRBV7-2,CASSRGGAPIQYF,TGTGCCAGCAGCCGGGGAGGGGCCCCCATTCAGTACTTC
TRBJ1-4,many,-,TRBV11-2,CASSLEGNWDEKLFF,TGTGCCAGCAGCTTAGAGGGGAATTGGGATGAAAAACTGTTTTTT
TRBJ2-3,many,TRBD2,TRBV7-2,CASSLVPPDRDYPSPSTDTQYF,TGTGCCAGCAGCTTAGTCCCTCCGGACCGGGACTACCCTAGTCCTAGCACAGATACGCAGTATTTT
TRBJ2-1,few,TRBD2,TRBV25-1,CASSEGRGGNNEQFF,TGTGCCAGCAGTGAAGGGCGGGGGGGGAACAATGAGCAGTTCTTC
TRBJ1-2,many,TRBD1,TRBV28,CASTTGGTDYGYTF,TGTGCCAGCACTACAGGGGGCACGGACTATGGCTACACCTTC
TRBJ2-7,few,TRBD2,TRBV19,CASSILAGGVNEQYF,TGTGCCAGTAGTATTCTGGCGGGGGGAGTTAACGAGCAGTACTTC
TRBJ1-1,many,-,TRBV20-1,CSAPTEMNTEAFF,TGCAGTGCTCCGACAGAGATGAACACTGAAGCTTTCTTT
TRBJ1-2,-,-,TRBV20-1,CSAARQSYGYTF,TGCAGTGCGGCCCGTCAGTCCTATGGCTACACCTTC
TRBJ1-4,many,TRBD1,TRBV7-9,CASSATGTGHEKLFF,TGTGCCAGCAGCGCTACCGGGACAGGGCATGAAAAACTGTTTTTT
TRBJ2-2,-,-,TRBV19,CASSIRQQLNTGELFF,TGTGCCAGTAGTATCAGACAGCAATTGAACACCGGGGAGCTGTTTTTT
TRBJ2-2,-,TRBD1,TRBV27,CASSPGQLSNSNTGELFF,TGTGCCAGCAGTCCGGGACAGCTCTCCAATTCGAACACCGGGGAGCTGTTTTTT
TRBJ1-1,-,-,TRBV6-5,CASSYSWEGAEAFF,TGTGCCAGCAGTTACTCCTGGGAGGGGGCTGAAGCTTTCTTT
TRBJ1-5,few,-,TRBV7-6,CASSQGPPYYSNQPQHF,TGTGCCAGCAGCCAGGGTCCGCCTTATTATAGCAATCAGCCCCAGCATTTT
TRBJ1-2,many,-,TRBV6-5,CASSYSTQTAYGYTF,TGTGCCAGCAGTTACTCAACCCAGACTGCCTATGGCTACACCTTC
TRBJ2-5,-,-,TRBV20-1,CSAPAPGDETQYF,TGCAGTGCCCCAGCCCCCGGCGATGAGACCCAGTACTTC
TRBJ1-5,many,-,TRBV2,CASSEGTVGGQPQHF,TGTGCCAGCAGTGAAGGGACCGTGGGGGGGCAGCCCCAGCATTTT
TRBJ1-1,-,TRBD1,TRBV11-2,CASSLEPGGIRAFF,TGTGCCAGCAGCTTAGAACCAGGGGGCATTCGGGCTTTCTTT
TRBJ1-1,few,-,TRBV7-9,CATTPERSEAFF,TGTGCCACTACGCCCGAACGGTCTGAAGCTTTCTTT
TRBJ2-7,many,-,TRBV5-1,CASSLQEGIAYEQYF,TGCGCCAGCAGCTTGCAAGAGGGTATCGCCTACGAGCAGTACTTC
TRBJ2-2,-,-,TRBV6-4,CASRALGQTNTGELFF,TGTGCCAGCAGGGCATTAGGACAGACGAACACCGGGGAGCTGTTTTTT
TRBJ2-5,many,-,TRBV2,CASSTTPLETQYF,TGTGCCAGCAGTACGACCCCCCTGGAGACCCAGTACTTC
TRBJ1-2,-,-,TRBV14,CASSQDRGWRQGYGYTF,TGTGCCAGCAGCCAAGATCGTGGCTGGCGTCAAGGCTATGGCTACACCTTC
TRBJ2-7,-,TRBD2,TRBV20-1,CSARSRTSRYYEQYF,TGCAGTGCTAGGTCCAGGACTAGCCGCTACTACGAGCAGTACTTC
TRBJ1-6,many,-,TRBV11-2,CASSLTGSNSPLHF,TGTGCCAGCAGCTTAACAGGGAGTAATTCACCCCTCCACTTT
TRBJ1-2,few,-,TRBV20-1,CSAIPLEGDMSYTF,TGCAGTGCTATCCCCCTTGAGGGGGATATGAGCTACACCTTC
TRBJ1-1,many,-,TRBV12-3/TRBV12-4,CASSLELANTEAFF,TGTGCCAGCAGTTTAGAACTAGCGAACACTGAAGCTTTCTTT
TRBJ2-4,many,TRBD2,TRBV20-1,CSARDPRGAKNIQYF,TGCAGTGCTAGAGATCCGCGGGGGGCCAAAAACATTCAGTACTTC
TRBJ1-6,-,-,TRBV19,CASTLGPTDSPLHF,TGTGCCAGTACCCTGGGGCCTACCGATTCACCCCTCCACTTT
TRBJ1-2,many,TRBD1,TRBV12-3/TRBV12-4,CASSSRGRQGNYGYTF,TGTGCCAGCAGCTCCCGGGGGAGACAGGGGAACTATGGCTACACCTTC
TRBJ2-4,-,-,TRBV24-1,CATSQRQGPDRNIQYF,TGTGCCACCAGCCAACGTCAGGGTCCGGATCGGAACATTCAGTACTTC
TRBJ1-1,many,-,TRBV13,CASSHQASNKAFF,TGTGCCAGCAGCCATCAGGCGTCGAACAAAGCTTTCTTT
TRBJ2-7,many,-,TRBV7-8,CASSKLRQTPSYEQYF,TGTGCCAGCAGCAAGCTGAGACAGACACCCTCCTACGAGCAGTACTTC
TRBJ2-7,few,TRBD2,TRBV6-1,CASSATSGGAYEQYF,TGTGCCAGCAGTGCGACTAGCGGGGGGGCCTACGAGCAGTACTTC